This record looks at one T cell receptor (beta chain) sequence and its context. Its antigen is unknown. One base away there is no much larger clone; base qualities are not given. Receptor libraries were prepared by the immunoSEQ multiplex PCR assay. DNA from the cultured, isolated CD4+ T cells was subjected to TCR beta CDR3 sequencing. As for how the authors treated the data: Non-productive TCR sequences were discarded, and reads were trimmed to the CDR3 region, with only CDR3s of 7 or more amino acids retained. Antigen-specific clonotypes were identified using the MANAFEST web app by comparison of expansion in peptide wells against reference cultures. For clones to be considered positive, expansion at FDR<0.05 versus reference and all other wells, an odds ratio above 5, and a frequency above 0.1% in two replicate wells were required. A clonotype was defined as cross-reactive if the clonotype was significantly expanded both in SARS-CoV-2 spike wells and in at least one common cold coronavirus spike condition. Levenshtein distance calculated with the stringdist R package was used to assess CDR3 similarity, and unrooted trees were constructed with ape in R 3.6.1. In its TCRdb copy, this immuneACCESS table keeps in-frame sequences only and misses some clones. Where compared with another copy, unresolved V genes explain less than half of these, and the others have no known cause. V, J and clone size derive from that table, while D and trimming were established from the DNA sequence. The sample records 20,000 to 25,000 clones, 73% of which are singletons. The top ten constitute more than 9.5% of the sample.

This entry belongs to a study of vaccination effects on CD4 cells after COVID-19 (dated by TCRdb to about 2022). In the study overall: In the ViraFEST assay, PBMC were stimulated with viral peptide pools, and antigen-specific CD4+ T cell clonotypes were then identified by expansion using TCR sequencing. Participants received two doses of either the BNT162b2 or the mRNA-1273 mRNA SARS-CoV-2 vaccine. SARS-CoV-2 spike-specific CD4+ TCR repertoires were compared before and after mRNA vaccination in COVID-19 convalescent patients and in infection-naive vaccine recipients. Over 1.5 million PBMC per well were cultured with roughly 10 ug/ml peptides in IMDM containing roughly 5% human AB serum, about 9 IU/ml IL-2 and gentamicin. Altogether, around 9 COVID-19 convalescent patients and 4 SARS-CoV-2-naive healthy vaccine recipients made up the full study. The Oncomine TCR Beta short-read assay on an Illumina iSeq 100 was used to sequence cultures from other donors in the study. Broad study findings and their caveats: In healthy vaccine recipients, vaccine-induced clones were almost all SARS-CoV-2 mono-reactive, with only 1 of 255 cross-reactive with common cold coronaviruses. Only a small number of convalescent patients were included, and no early post-infection timepoints were available, which limited the study. Clones induced by infection and clones induced by vaccination both contracted markedly at late timepoints after vaccination, which fits with T cell responses waning over time.

After roughly 11 days of culture, CD4+ T cells were isolated with the EasySep CD4+ T cell isolation kit. Negative nucleocapsid antibody results before and after vaccination confirmed that the healthy vaccine recipients had no prior SARS-CoV-2 infection. On days 3 and 7, half of the culture medium was replaced with fresh IL-2-containing medium. Unless noted otherwise, every peptide stimulation condition was cultured in triplicate wells. Using Ficoll-Paque Plus gradient centrifugation, PBMC were separated from whole blood and then either used fresh or cryopreserved at -140C. The QIAamp micro DNA kit was used to extract genomic DNA from the cultured CD4+ T cells. The CDR3, from cysteine to phenylalanine, totals 12 residues. Only CDR3 DNA is held: 36 bases, read in frame from base 1. The germline V gene (reference sequence) supplies CDR1 GTSNPN and CDR2 SVGIG. Trimming at the junction amounts to 0 bases on V and 3 bases on J, and the germline ends lie 4 bases apart.

This chain is built from TRBV30 and TRBJ2-3, with the D gene too uncertain to name. This clonotype originated in a human donor who received a COVID-19 vaccine. The specimen comprised CD4+ T cells from PBMCs cultured without peptide, sampled before COVID-19 vaccination. The nucleotide sequence is TGTGCCTGGAGTGTTAGTACAGATACGCAGTATTTT. Its product reads: CAWSVSTDTQYF.